The 29 T cell receptor beta chains listed next were all sequenced from one sample in a study of response to subunit inactivated influenza vaccine. Each CDR3 protein is one row after TCRdb ran MiXCR on the RT-PCR reads. The table shows roughly 500,000 distinct CDR3 sequences, with approximately 15% occurring only once. This specimen consisted of CD4+ T cells sorted from PBMCs, obtained about 24 months after vaccination. The receptors here all came from a man between 45 and 75 years old who received an inactivated influenza vaccine.

The rearrangement links TRBV3-1 to TRBJ2-7, with a weak D call TRBD2 (5 bases). Germline-derived CDR1 and CDR2 are LGHDT and YNNKEL (reference sequence). This CDR3 is built from 14 residues. The V and J ends lost 1 base and 0 bases respectively, with 7 bases between them. The CDR3 protein is CASSQGGPSYEQYF. Written as DNA, the CDR3 is TGTGCCAGCAGCCAAGGCGGGCCCTCCTACGAGCAGTACTTC.

This clonotype was found many times. This chain uses TRBV7-2 with TRBJ2-2; no reliable D call. The V gene lost 2 bases and the J gene lost 4 bases, with 8 bases spanning the gap. Germline CDR1 SGHTA, CDR2 FQGNSA. The CDR3 consists of 14 residues. The CDR3 sequence is CASSLRVVTGELFF. CDR3 DNA: TGTGCCAGCAGCTTACGGGTTGTCACCGGGGAGCTGTTTTTT.

This chain links TRBV9 with TRBJ2-1, with unresolved D. Germline CDR1 SGDLS, CDR2 YYNGEE. V was cut by 4 bases and J by 5 bases, with 10 bases left in between. There are 13 residues in the CDR3. The CDR3 nucleotides read TGTGCCAGCAGCACCTTAACCAACAATGAGCAGTTCTTC. As protein: CASSTLTNNEQFF.

The CDR3: CASSLSWDTGELFF. In DNA, the CDR3 is TGTGCCAGCAGTTTATCTTGGGATACCGGGGAGCTGTTTTTT. The J gene is TRBJ2-2, the V gene TRBV27; the D is unclear. The CDR3 loop spans 14 amino acids. Germline V gives CDR1 MNHEY, CDR2 SMNVEV (reference sequence). V lost 0 bases to trimming and J lost 5 bases, with 7 bases between them.

This clonotype was picked up a small number of times. The chain uses TRBV12-3 or TRBV12-4 and TRBJ1-6; 9 positions match TRBD1. V trimming: 6 bases; J trimming: 7 bases; junction bases outside the gene matches: 7. This CDR3 region has 15 residues. CDR3 sequence reads: CASSIFGQGNSPLHF. The CDR3, as DNA: TGTGCCAGCAGCATCTTCGGACAGGGGAATTCACCCCTCCACTTT.

The chain is built from TRBV5-6 and TRBJ1-5; possibly TRBD1 for D (6 bases). Trimming took off 4 bases at V and 1 base at J, with 12 bases between the two ends. There are 15 residues in the CDR3. Germline loops: CDR1 SGHDT, CDR2 YYEEEE. This CDR3 reads CASSVGGHSNQPQHF. For the CDR3, the DNA is TGTGCCAGCAGCGTGGGGGGGCACAGCAATCAGCCCCAGCATTTT.

This clonotype was recorded a few times. The V call is TRBV20-1, the J call TRBJ2-3; a weak D match, TRBD2 (7 bases). The CDR3 has 14 residues. V was cut by 3 bases and J by 1 base, with 11 bases left in between. Germline CDR1 and CDR2: DFQATT and SNEGSKA (reference sequence). The CDR3 sequence: CSASGGGRTDTQYF. The CDR3 DNA is TGCAGTGCTAGTGGCGGGGGCCGCACAGATACGCAGTATTTT.

This clonotype was detected a few times. The rearrangement joins TRBV4-3 to TRBJ1-2; the D gene is possibly TRBD1 (5 bases). The CDR3 consists of 18 residues. Trimming took off 1 base at V and 0 bases at J, with 18 bases between the two ends. Germline V gene lookup returns CDR1 LGHNA and CDR2 YSLEER. DNA for the CDR3: TGCGCCAGCAGCCAAGTCCTCCCGACAGACCTGACTAACTATGGCTACACCTTC. This encodes CASSQVLPTDLTNYGYTF.

V usage is TRBV20-1 and J usage is TRBJ2-7; 7 bases are a match to TRBD1. Germline V CDR1 and CDR2: DFQATT, SNEGSKA (reference sequence). Unmatched junction bases numbered 10, after V lost 5 bases and J lost 3 bases. The CDR3 is 14 amino acids. The CDR3: CSAADRVGIYEQYF. CDR3 bases: TGCAGTGCTGCCGACAGGGTCGGCATCTACGAGCAGTACTTC.

This chain uses TRBV5-1 with TRBJ2-1; TRBD2 matches 11 bases. The CDR3 runs 16 residues. Germline assignment: CDR1 SGHRS and CDR2 YFSETQ. The J segment lost 9 bases and the V segment lost 2 bases, leaving 10 bases of the junction unmatched. CDR3 sequence: CASSLLAGAASGEQFF. CDR3 in DNA: TGCGCCAGCAGCTTACTAGCGGGAGCCGCCTCGGGTGAGCAGTTCTTC.

CDR3 region: CASSQGGLRGTQYF. The CDR3 DNA reads TGTGCCAGCAGCCAGGGCGGACTCAGGGGTACGCAGTATTTT. The V call is TRBV14, the J call TRBJ2-3; a weak D match, TRBD1 (6 bases). CDR1 and CDR2 (germline): SGHDN, FVKESK. The CDR3 extends over 14 amino acids. The V and J ends lost 3 bases and 8 bases respectively, with 15 bases between them.

The chain is built from TRBV10-3 and TRBJ2-5; no clear D gene. V was trimmed by 0 bases and J by 1 base, leaving 9 bases between them. Germline V gene sequence: CDR1 ENHRY, CDR2 SYGVKD. The CDR3 sequence is 15 residues long. This CDR3 is CAISESLVAQETQYF. Written as DNA, the CDR3 is TGTGCCATCAGTGAGTCGCTGGTAGCCCAAGAGACCCAGTACTTC.

V gene TRBV6-1 combines with J gene TRBJ1-3; tentative D call: TRBD1 (5 bases). The CDR3 spans 16 residues. Trimming cost V 1 base and J 1 base, with 11 bases left between them. Germline lookup yields CDR1 MNHNS and CDR2 SASEGT. For the CDR3, the DNA is TGTGCCAGCAGTGAAGGTATCGGGGGTTCTGGAAACACCATATATTTT. Protein sequence: CASSEGIGGSGNTIYF.

This clonotype appeared a few times. A much more abundant neighbour one base away suggests this may be a read error. The V and J genes are TRBV2 and TRBJ1-1; no firm D call. Trimming left V 6 bases short and J 0 bases short, with 8 bases between. Germline V gives CDR1 SNHLY, CDR2 FYNNEI. The CDR3 runs to 13 residues. The CDR3 DNA sequence: TGTGCCAGCAGCTCCGAAATGAACACTGAAGCTTTCTTT. Translation gives CASSSEMNTEAFF.

The chain recombines TRBV28 with TRBJ2-7; D gene ambiguous. The CDR3 is 12 residues long. Trimming left V 7 bases short and J 3 bases short, with 10 bases between. Germline-derived CDR1 and CDR2 are MDHEN and SYDVKM. The CDR3 region is CASNSQIYEQYF. The CDR3 DNA sequence: TGTGCCAGCAATTCACAGATCTACGAGCAGTACTTC.

The gene calls are TRBV5-1 and TRBJ2-7; D may correspond to TRBD1 or TRBD2 (7 bases each). This CDR3 comprises 14 residues. Germline V lookup: CDR1 SGHRS, CDR2 YFSETQ. Trimming took off 0 bases at V and 6 bases at J, with 13 bases between the two ends. CDR3 sequence (DNA): TGCGCCAGCAGCTTGGGGCAGGGGGGGGCCGAGCAGTACTTC. Its protein is CASSLGQGGAEQYF.

This clonotype has just a few counts. The V call is TRBV20-1, the J call TRBJ2-3; D uncertain. Germline CDR1 reads DFQATT; CDR2 reads SNEGSKA (reference sequence). V lost 4 bases and J 4 bases, leaving 6 bases between the germline ends. The CDR3 is 11 amino acids. The CDR3 is CSANPADTQYF. The CDR3 DNA reads TGCAGTGCTAACCCGGCAGATACGCAGTATTTT.

This clonotype was seen more than once but under ten times. The rearrangement joins TRBV7-8 to TRBJ2-7; D is perhaps TRBD2 (6 bases). V lost 0 bases and J lost 6, with 12 bases in between. The CDR3 sequence is 14 residues long. The V gene's germline CDR1 is SGHVS and CDR2 FQNEAQ. CDR3 loop: CASSLAGGVGEQYF. In DNA form, the CDR3 reads TGTGCCAGCAGCTTAGCGGGGGGAGTGGGCGAGCAGTACTTC.

This clonotype was observed a handful of times. The V call is TRBV9, the J call TRBJ1-2; D gene unclear. From germline, CDR1 is SGDLS and CDR2 YYNGEE. V was pared by 4 bases and J by 1 base, with 11 bases between. This CDR3 region has 14 residues. CDR3 amino acids: CASSQSTINYGYTF. The DNA of the CDR3 is TGTGCCAGCAGCCAATCAACTATTAACTATGGCTACACCTTC.

This chain links TRBV27 with TRBJ2-1; 9 bases map to TRBD2. V dropped 5 bases and J dropped 4; count of bases not matched to a gene: 3. Germline CDR1 MNHEY, CDR2 SMNVEV (reference sequence). This CDR3 comprises 14 residues. The DNA for the CDR3 is TGTGCCAGCAGTGCTAGCGGGATATACAATGAGCAGTTCTTC. Residues: CASSASGIYNEQFF.

A few counts support this clonotype. The chain has TRBV11-2 and TRBJ2-5; TRBD2 agrees at 11 bases. With 6 bases clipped from V and 4 bases from J, the junction kept 4 bases outside the gene matches. Germline V gene sequence: CDR1 SGHAT, CDR2 FQNNGV. The CDR3 covers 14 residues. The CDR3 DNA is TGTGCCAGCAGACGACTAGCGGGAAGAGAGACCCAGTACTTC. Residues: CASRRLAGRETQYF.

This clonotype was counted many times. This chain joins TRBV20-1 and TRBJ1-5; 11 nucleotides align to TRBD1. CDR3 length equals 13 residues. The germline V gene encodes CDR1 DFQATT and CDR2 SNEGSKA (reference sequence). V gave up 6 bases and J gave up 7 bases; unmatched junction bases: 5. CDR3 amino acids: CSALDRGQQPQHF. CDR3 DNA: TGCAGTGCCCTGGACAGGGGGCAACAGCCCCAGCATTTT.

The gene calls are TRBV3-1 and TRBJ2-5; 14 nucleotides match TRBD2. This CDR3 has 18 amino acids. CDR1 is LGHDT and CDR2 is YNNKEL in the germline V gene (reference sequence). The ends lost 1 base at V and 5 bases at J; junction bases unmatched: 9. This chain's CDR3 is CASSQGRTSGGPYETQYF. Written as DNA, the CDR3 is TGTGCCAGCAGCCAAGGCCGGACTAGCGGGGGGCCATATGAGACCCAGTACTTC.

This clonotype came up a few times. V usage is TRBV20-1 and J usage is TRBJ1-2; 9 bases line up with TRBD1. The ends lost 3 bases at V and 5 bases at J; junction bases unmatched: 13. This CDR3 has 16 amino acids. Germline CDR1 and CDR2: DFQATT and SNEGSKA (reference sequence). This CDR3 is CSASSGTGSFRYGYTF. DNA of the CDR3: TGCAGTGCTAGCTCCGGGACAGGGTCATTTCGGTATGGCTACACCTTC.

This clonotype occurred a few times. The chain couples TRBV20-1 to TRBJ2-7; 10 bases agree with TRBD2. This CDR3 has 18 residues. Germline CDR1 DFQATT, CDR2 SNEGSKA (reference sequence). CDR3 amino acids: CSAGAQRSGGTSSYEQYF. The CDR3 region has the DNA TGCAGCGCTGGGGCCCAGCGTAGCGGGGGGACGAGCTCCTACGAGCAGTACTTC.

The CDR3 protein is CASSPWGSGTDTQYF. For the CDR3, the DNA is TGTGCCAGCAGCCCCTGGGGGTCAGGCACAGATACGCAGTATTTT. V is TRBV11-2 and J is TRBJ2-3, with D tentatively TRBD1 or TRBD2 (5 bases each). The V end was cut by 5 bases, the J end by 1 base, with 13 bases between. CDR3 length: 15 residues. The germline V gene encodes CDR1 SGHAT and CDR2 FQNNGV. Looking up the rest from reference TRBV11-2 and TRBJ2-3 gives the full variable domain: EAGVAQSPRYKIIEKRQSVAFWCNPISGHATLYWYQQILGQGPKLLIQFQNNGVVDDSQLPKDRFSAERLKGVDSTLKIQPAKLEDSAVYLCASSPWGSGTDTQYFGPGTRLTVL.

The chain joins TRBV3-1 to TRBJ1-2; D may be TRBD1 (6 bases). Germline V CDR1 and CDR2: LGHDT, YNNKEL (reference sequence). This CDR3 is built from 14 residues. V was pared by 3 bases and J by 6 bases, with 14 bases between. The CDR3 coding sequence is TGTGCCAGCAGCCAGCGAACAGGGCGAGATGGCTACACCTTC. Translating gives CASSQRTGRDGYTF. Full variable domain (outside the CDR3, taken from reference TRBV3-1 and TRBJ1-2): DTAVSQTPKYLVTQMGNDKSIKCEQNLGHDTMYWYKQDSKKFLKIMFSYNNKELIINETVPNRFSPKSPDKAHLNLHINSLELGDSAVYFCASSQRTGRDGYTFGSGTRLTVV.

The table lists this clonotype with many counts. J is TRBJ2-7 and V is TRBV14, with 9 bases aligning to TRBD1. CDR1 SGHDN and CDR2 FVKESK come from the germline V gene. The CDR3 consists of 15 residues. The junction had 7 bases not matched to a gene; V was cut back by 4 bases and J by 3 bases. The CDR3 DNA reads TGTGCCAGCAGCCCATCGGGACAGGGCCTCTACGAGCAGTACTTC. This sequence encodes CASSPSGQGLYEQYF.

The chain joins TRBV27 to TRBJ2-1, with D perhaps matching TRBD2 (5 bases). V lost 6 bases and J 0 bases, leaving 9 bases between the germline ends. The CDR3 loop spans 14 amino acids. Germline CDR1 and CDR2: MNHEY and SMNVEV (reference sequence). The CDR3 protein is CASRRASSYNEQFF. In DNA, the CDR3 is TGTGCCAGCAGGAGGGCGTCCTCCTACAATGAGCAGTTCTTC.